This entry describes one TCR beta chain. Its target is not known. The record originates from a study of human T cells and chemical hapten exposure. General study points: Large CDR3 similarity clusters arose significantly more often from expanded TCRs than from controls. There was no change with DPC sensitization in TCRs above 1 in 1000 frequency.

Individual cDNA molecules (in the library) carried attached unique molecular identifiers. From the RACE reads, TCRdb called clonotypes with MiXCR, one entry per CDR3 protein. In the table there are approximately 90,000 distinct CDR3 sequences, around 10% of which are singletons. The time point denotes: patch test 2, 6 weeks after DPC sensitization. Stated treatment: therapeutic diphenylcyclopropenone sensitization with weekly scalp DPC. V lost 7 bases and J 3 bases, leaving 13 bases between the germline ends. Germline V gene data show CDR1 as MDHEN and CDR2 as SYDVKM. This CDR3 contains 13 residues. The chain carries TRBV28 and TRBJ2-7; D is tentatively TRBD1 or TRBD2 (5 bases each). The sequence derives from a man aged 35 to 55 with alopecia areata. Some clones in this sample may be carry-over from other donors' samples. Sample: whole blood, taken in connection with sensitization to the hapten diphenylcyclopropenone (DPC). DNA of the CDR3: TGTGCCAGCAACGGGGCTATTAGCTACGAGCAGTACTTC. As protein: CASNGAISYEQYF.